This TCR beta chain appears in the sequencing data of a study of cytomegalovirus exposure and HLA in healthy donors. V shed 0 bases and J 5 bases; nucleotides not matched to a gene: 8. CDR1 is LGHNA and CDR2 is YNFKEQ in the germline V gene. This CDR3 comprises 16 residues. PCR primers comprised 60 Vbeta and 13 Jbeta primers. The assay was immunoSEQ multiplex PCR, and TCRdb's table has in-frame clones only and misses some. Of 150,000 to 200,000 clones listed, over 65% were seen once; the top ten hold 1.4% to 1.5%. The chain recombines TRBV4-2 with TRBJ2-7; the match to TRBD2 covers 9 bases. The source is a woman aged 25-40 years in good health and CMV-seropositive. The sample comprised PBMCs. Written as DNA, the CDR3 is TGTGCCAGCAGCCAAGAGGGGCTAGCGGGGCGGGACGAGCAGTACTTC. It codes for CASSQEGLAGRDEQYF.